Listed here are 19 T cell receptor beta chains from one sample, sequenced in a study of shared clonotypes between healthy human individuals. Libraries were prepared by immunoSEQ multiplex PCR; TCRdb keeps only in-frame clonotypes and omits some of them. The sample has about 1 million clones; around 76% are singletons. Sequences were obtained from memory CD4+ T cells sorted from blood. Described subset: CD45RA-negative fraction. All receptors come from a man aged 18 to 29 in good health.

The gene calls are TRBV13 and TRBJ2-1; the match to TRBD2 covers 12 bases. From germline, CDR1 is PRHDT and CDR2 FYEKMQ (reference sequence). The CDR3 runs 17 residues. The J segment lost 2 bases and the V segment lost 2 bases, leaving 4 bases of the junction unmatched. CDR3 DNA sequence: TGTGCCAGCAGCTTATTTCGGACTAGCGGGGCCTACAATGAGCAGTTCTTC. Encoded protein: CASSLFRTSGAYNEQFF.

The chain links TRBV18 to TRBJ2-5; possibly TRBD2 for D (6 bases). Germline assignment: CDR1 KGHSH and CDR2 LQKENI. Deletions cut 6 bases from V and 4 bases from J, with 21 bases between. CDR3 size: 16 residues. As DNA, the CDR3 is TGTGCCAGCTCGCGTATCCGGGACTCACCTCGAGAGACCCAGTACTTC. Its protein is CASSRIRDSPRETQYF.

This chain connects TRBV6-4 to TRBJ2-1, with 8 bases aligning to TRBD1. The J segment lost 6 bases and the V segment lost 4 bases, leaving 8 bases of the junction unmatched. CDR1 MRHNA and CDR2 SNTAGT come from the germline V gene. This CDR3 is built from 15 residues. CDR3 sequence (DNA): TGTGCCAGCAGTGTAGACAGGGGTTCTGTCAATGAGCAGTTCTTC. It is translated as CASSVDRGSVNEQFF.

V is TRBV28 and J is TRBJ2-1; tentative D call: TRBD2 (6 bases). Per the germline V gene, CDR1 is MDHEN and CDR2 is SYDVKM. The CDR3 length is 15 residues. Trimming removed 3 bases from V and 1 base from J, with 10 bases in between. The CDR3 nucleotides read TGTGCCAGCAGTTTTTTAGCGGCTTCCTACAATGAGCAGTTCTTC. Protein: CASSFLAASYNEQFF.

The chain recombines TRBV5-1 with TRBJ2-1, with 8 bases matching TRBD1. Germline V gene sequence: CDR1 SGHRS, CDR2 YFSETQ. With V trimmed by 1 base and J by 7 bases, 7 bases remained unmatched. The CDR3 has 15 residues. This CDR3 reads CASSLRSGQGNEQFF. CDR3 bases: TGCGCCAGCAGCTTGCGGAGCGGACAGGGAAATGAGCAGTTCTTC.

V is TRBV5-4 and J is TRBJ1-5; a weak D match, TRBD1 (5 bases). The germline V gene has CDR1 SGHNT and CDR2 YYREEE (reference sequence). This CDR3 is built from 13 residues. The V and J ends lost 4 bases and 5 bases respectively, with 10 bases between them. CDR3 coding DNA: TGTGCCAGCAGCCCACAGACAGATCAGCCCCAGCATTTT. Translating it yields CASSPQTDQPQHF.

The V gene is TRBV5-1, the J gene TRBJ2-1; no definite D call. Germline CDR1 is SGHRS and CDR2 is YFSETQ. The germline V and J ends were trimmed by 1 base and 9 bases, with 8 bases remaining between them. The CDR3 runs to 12 residues. The CDR3 sequence: CASSLPGPEQFF. The CDR3 nucleotides are TGCGCCAGCAGCTTGCCGGGCCCTGAGCAGTTCTTC.

The chain recombines TRBV19 with TRBJ1-2, with unresolved D. Per the germline V gene, CDR1 is LNHDA and CDR2 is SQIVND (reference sequence). The CDR3 contains 13 residues. Trimming pared 6 bases from V and 4 bases from J, leaving 12 bases between. CDR3 sequence reads: CASSLTALYGYTF. Written as DNA, the CDR3 is TGTGCCAGTAGCTTGACGGCCCTCTATGGCTACACCTTC. Filled out from reference TRBV19 and TRBJ1-2, the complete variable domain reads DGGITQSPKYLFRKEGQNVTLSCEQNLNHDAMYWYRQDPGQGLRLIYYSQIVNDFQKGDIAEGYSVSREKKESFPLTVTSAQKNPTAFYLCASSLTALYGYTFGSGTRLTVV.

There are a few counts of this clone. The chain uses TRBV30 and TRBJ2-5, with 8 positions matching TRBD1. CDR1 and CDR2 from the germline V gene are GTSNPN and SVGIG (reference sequence). The CDR3 extends over 15 amino acids. With 5 bases clipped from V and 1 base from J, the junction kept 9 bases outside the gene matches. CDR3 coding DNA: TGTGCCTGGGACCCCGGGACAGGCTTCCAAGAGACCCAGTACTTC. As protein: CAWDPGTGFQETQYF.

This clone occurred once. The chain employs TRBV5-1 and TRBJ2-3, with D perhaps matching TRBD1 (6 bases). There are 15 residues in the CDR3. V was shortened by 4 bases and J by 2 bases, with 14 bases between the two germline ends. Germline V lookup: CDR1 SGHRS, CDR2 YFSETQ. In DNA, the CDR3 is TGCGCCAGCAGCACAGGGACCATAACCACAGATACGCAGTATTTT. Translated, it gives CASSTGTITTDTQYF.

This chain connects TRBV30 to TRBJ1-2, with 10 positions matching TRBD1. The CDR3 consists of 13 residues. The germline CDR1 and CDR2 sequences are GTSNPN and SVGIG (reference sequence). Trimming removed 5 bases from V and 7 bases from J; junction bases left unmatched: 7. The CDR3 loop reads CAWDADRGVGYTF. Here the CDR3 DNA reads TGTGCCTGGGACGCGGACAGGGGGGTTGGCTACACCTTC.

The CDR3 sequence: CASSSLGTGGNEQFF. The CDR3, as DNA: TGCGCCAGCAGCTCATTAGGGACAGGGGGCAATGAGCAGTTCTTC. J is TRBJ2-1 and V is TRBV5-1, with TRBD1 matching 11 bases. The CDR3 has 15 amino acids. CDR1 and CDR2 (germline): SGHRS, YFSETQ. Unmatched junction bases numbered 5, after V lost 3 bases and J lost 6 bases.

This clone was seen only a few times. The chain uses TRBV29-1 and TRBJ1-2; 11 bases map to TRBD1. V lost 4 bases, J lost 8 bases, and 9 bases stayed unmatched. Germline CDR1 reads SQVTM; CDR2 reads ANQGSEA. The CDR3 contains 14 residues. CDR3 loop: CSVGDSGQGEGYTF. The CDR3 coding sequence is TGCAGCGTTGGAGATTCGGGACAGGGGGAGGGCTACACCTTC.

The rearrangement uses TRBV5-6 and TRBJ2-3; TRBD1 aligns across 7 bases. The CDR3 covers 16 residues. The germline gives CDR1 SGHDT, CDR2 YYEEEE. Trimming took 0 bases from V and 2 from J; bases not matched to a gene: 6. The DNA of the CDR3 is TGTGCCAGCAGCTTGGTTCCGGGACAGAACACAGATACGCAGTATTTT. Translated: CASSLVPGQNTDTQYF.

In regard to this clone: At one end the junction does not follow the germline gene, possibly because of a read error. The V and J genes are TRBV7-7 and TRBJ2-3; 7 bases map to TRBD2. The germline V gene has CDR1 SSHAT and CDR2 FNYEAQ (reference sequence). This CDR3 is 15 amino acids long. This CDR3 reads CASSTGGRITDTQYF. Here the CDR3 DNA reads TGTGCTAGCAGCACGGGGGGTCGGATAACAGATACGCAGTATTTT.

This chain joins TRBV5-1 and TRBJ1-4; D remains unclear. CDR1 SGHRS and CDR2 YFSETQ come from the germline V gene. V was trimmed by 5 bases and J by 3 bases, leaving 8 bases between them. The CDR3 covers 13 residues. The CDR3 region has the DNA TGCGCCAGCAGTCGGACGGCTAATGAAAAACTGTTTTTT. As protein: CASSRTANEKLFF. Together with reference TRBV5-1 and TRBJ1-4, the CDR3 gives the full variable domain: KAGVTQTPRYLIKTRGQQVTLSCSPISGHRSVSWYQQTPGQGLQFLFEYFSETQRNKGNFPGRFSGRQFSNSRSEMNVSTLELGDSALYLCASSRTANEKLFFGSGTQLSVL.

The V gene is TRBV7-2, the J gene TRBJ2-7; TRBD1 or TRBD2 may be the D gene (5 bases each). The V gene lost 2 bases and the J gene lost 7 bases, with 18 bases spanning the gap. The CDR3 runs 15 residues. Germline-derived CDR1 and CDR2 are SGHTA and FQGNSA. The CDR3 is CASSLYWDPRVEQYF. The CDR3 DNA is TGTGCCAGCAGCTTATATTGGGACCCCCGGGTTGAGCAGTACTTC.

V and J are TRBV6-6 and TRBJ2-1; no definite D call. This CDR3 comprises 14 residues. Trimming cost V 4 bases and J 0 bases, with 7 bases left between them. The germline V gene encodes CDR1 MNHNY and CDR2 SVGAGI (reference sequence). DNA of the CDR3: TGTGCCAGCAGTTGGGCTCGCTCCTACAATGAGCAGTTCTTC. Encoded protein: CASSWARSYNEQFF.

This clone was found a few times. The chain has TRBV5-1 and TRBJ1-3; D is unresolved. Deletions cut 7 bases from V and 0 bases from J, with 11 bases between. Germline V gene sequence: CDR1 SGHRS, CDR2 YFSETQ. The CDR3 totals 14 residues. The CDR3 protein is CASYEGSSGNTIYF. Here the CDR3 DNA reads TGCGCCAGCTATGAGGGAAGCTCTGGAAACACCATATATTTT.